The sequence of this T cell receptor beta chain was determined in a study of response to subunit inactivated influenza vaccine. Broader study findings: The authors offered the suggestion that each seasonal influenza vaccination recruits few new T cells.

Losses at the gene ends were 0 bases for V and 7 bases for J; bases not matched to a gene: 13. CDR1 SQVTM and CDR2 ANQGSEA come from the germline V gene. The CDR3 spans 16 residues. TCRdb independently ran MiXCR on the RT-PCR reads; one entry per CDR3 protein. The sample has about 800,000 distinct CDR3 sequences; around 21% are singletons. Of note for this clonotype: Its matching antigen is unknown.

This receptor was taken from a man in his fifties or sixties who received an inactivated influenza vaccine. This sequence joins TRBV29-1 and TRBJ1-2; TRBD1 agrees at 8 bases. The sample consisted of PBMCs from blood, taken roughly 5 days after vaccination. The CDR3: CSVEDLLGQGIGGYTF. DNA for the CDR3: TGCAGCGTTGAAGATCTTCTAGGACAGGGTATCGGTGGCTACACCTTC.